The 22 T cell receptor beta chains below were found in one sample sequenced in a study of identical twins. One entry per CDR3 protein results from TCRdb running MiXCR on the 5' RACE reads. The sample shows about 690,000 distinct CDR3 sequences, less than 7% of them seen only once. What was sequenced was naive T cells sorted from blood. Receptors were obtained from a young man in good health.

This clonotype was seen at least ten times. The chain joins TRBV20-1 to TRBJ2-7; unclear D gene. The germline V and J ends were trimmed by 0 bases and 3 bases, with 12 bases remaining between them. CDR3 length: 14 amino acids. Germline V CDR1 and CDR2: DFQATT, SNEGSKA (reference sequence). CDR3 sequence: CSARDGNRVYEQYF. Here the CDR3 DNA reads TGCAGTGCTAGAGATGGGAATAGGGTCTACGAGCAGTACTTC.

This clonotype was seen many times. The genes are TRBV28 and TRBJ1-5, with D tentatively TRBD1 (5 bases). The V end lost 8 bases, the J end lost 6 bases, and 23 bases lay between the germline ends. The germline V gene has CDR1 MDHEN and CDR2 SYDVKM. CDR3 length: 16 residues. The CDR3 nucleotides are TGTGCCAGCTGGAAGAGGACCTTCTCAGGGTTTCAGCCCCAGCATTTT. Amino acid sequence: CASWKRTFSGFQPQHF.

The chain employs TRBV5-1 and TRBJ2-7, with 7 bases lining up with TRBD2. The CDR3 is made up of 14 amino acids. The germline V gene encodes CDR1 SGHRS and CDR2 YFSETQ. Trimming cost V 7 bases and J 5 bases; bases outside gene matches: 12. The CDR3 coding sequence is TGCGCCAGCCGCACCGGGACTACTACCCACGAGCAGTACTTC. Translating it yields CASRTGTTTHEQYF.

The table lists this clonotype with many counts. V is TRBV20-1 and J is TRBJ1-2; D gene unclear. Germline CDR1 and CDR2: DFQATT and SNEGSKA (reference sequence). The CDR3 has 11 amino acids. The V and J ends lost 6 bases and 4 bases respectively, with 9 bases between them. In nucleotides, the CDR3 is TGCAGTGCACGGGTGGGCTATGGCTACACCTTC. It specifies CSARVGYGYTF.

This clonotype showed up many times. For the CDR3, the DNA is TGCAGTGCTAGTGGTGCGAGTGGGGCCAACGTCCTGACTTTC. Translation: CSASGASGANVLTF. This chain links TRBV20-1 with TRBJ2-6; D is uncertain. There are 14 residues in the CDR3. The V gene's germline CDR1 is DFQATT and CDR2 SNEGSKA (reference sequence). V lost 3 bases and J 3 bases, leaving 9 bases between the germline ends.

The chain recombines TRBV2 with TRBJ2-7; 9 nucleotides match TRBD1. Germline V gives CDR1 SNHLY, CDR2 FYNNEI. CDR3 length equals 14 residues. V lost 1 base to trimming and J lost 6 bases; unmatched junction nucleotides: 4. Written as DNA, the CDR3 is TGTGCCAGCAGTGAAGAGGGGACAGGGCTCGAGCAGTACTTC. It codes for CASSEEGTGLEQYF. Filled out from reference TRBV2 and TRBJ2-7, the complete variable domain reads EPEVTQTPSHQVTQMGQEVILRCVPISNHLYFYWYRQILGQKVEFLVSFYNNEISEKSEIFDDQFSVERPDGSNFTLKIRSTKLEDSAMYFCASSEEGTGLEQYFGPGTRLTVT.

This clonotype was recorded at least ten times. This chain uses TRBV7-9 with TRBJ2-7; TRBD1 is a possible D gene (5 bases). Germline V gene sequence: CDR1 SEHNR, CDR2 FQNEAQ (reference sequence). The CDR3 is 14 residues long. V lost 1 base, J lost 3 bases, and 10 bases lay in between. The CDR3 nucleotides are TGTGCCAGCAGCTTAGAGGGGCCTCTCTACGAGCAGTACTTC. Translated, it gives CASSLEGPLYEQYF.

This clonotype was found many times. This chain connects TRBV7-2 to TRBJ2-1, with D possibly TRBD1 on 5 matching bases. Looked up from germline, CDR1 is SGHTA and CDR2 is FQGNSA. This CDR3 is 13 amino acids long. V lost 3 bases and J 7 bases, leaving 10 bases between the germline ends. CDR3 coding DNA: TGTGCCAGCAGCTTTTTCAGGGAAAATGAGCAGTTCTTC. It translates to CASSFFRENEQFF.

There are a few counts of this clonotype. The chain links TRBV7-8 to TRBJ2-1; 16 nucleotides agree with TRBD2. J lost 10 bases, V lost 1 base, and 16 bases had no gene match. The germline V gene has CDR1 SGHVS and CDR2 FQNEAQ. The CDR3 contains 20 residues. The CDR3: CASSLGGTSGREKTGREQFF. CDR3 nucleotide sequence: TGTGCCAGCAGCTTAGGGGGGACTAGCGGGAGGGAAAAAACGGGCCGAGAGCAGTTCTTC.

This clonotype was counted only a few times. The chain couples TRBV7-2 to TRBJ2-7; the match to TRBD2 covers 9 bases. CDR3 length: 16 amino acids. The germline V gene encodes CDR1 SGHTA and CDR2 FQGNSA. With 5 bases clipped from V and 5 bases from J, the junction kept 13 bases outside the gene matches. CDR3 sequence: CASSPYSGSLINEQYF. The CDR3 coding sequence is TGTGCCAGCAGCCCTTATAGCGGGAGCTTGATTAACGAGCAGTACTTC.

The sample holds many counts of this clonotype. The V gene is TRBV27, the J gene TRBJ2-7, with 7 bases aligning to TRBD1. Trimming cost V 6 bases and J 5 bases; bases outside gene matches: 7. CDR3 length: 13 amino acids. Germline assignment: CDR1 MNHEY and CDR2 SMNVEV (reference sequence). In DNA form, the CDR3 reads TGTGCCAGCAGCCAGACAGGGTTCCACGAGCAGTACTTC. Translating gives CASSQTGFHEQYF.

This clonotype has a handful of counts. The rearrangement uses TRBV9 and TRBJ2-2; 7 nucleotides agree with TRBD1. Trimming cost V 3 bases and J 2 bases; bases outside gene matches: 4. The CDR3 totals 15 residues. Germline loops: CDR1 SGDLS, CDR2 YYNGEE. In DNA, the CDR3 is TGTGCCAGCAGCGGGGGACAGAAAAACACCGGGGAGCTGTTTTTT. This gives the protein CASSGGQKNTGELFF.

This clonotype has more than one count but fewer than ten. The chain combines TRBV6-1 with TRBJ1-2; 7 positions agree with TRBD1. V was clipped by 6 bases and J by 8 bases; unmatched bases: 9. This CDR3 is built from 13 residues. Germline loops: CDR1 MNHNS, CDR2 SASEGT. The CDR3 DNA is TGTGCCAGCAGGACGACAGGGATGGGAGGCTACACCTTC. As protein: CASRTTGMGGYTF.

This clonotype was detected ten times or more. The CDR3 spells CASSPQGGVGANVLTF. The DNA for the CDR3 is TGTGCCAGCAGTCCCCAGGGGGGGGTTGGGGCCAACGTCCTGACTTTC. V and J are TRBV12-3 or TRBV12-4 and TRBJ2-6; TRBD1 or TRBD2 may be the D gene (7 bases each). The CDR3 is 16 residues long. V lost 5 bases, J lost 3 bases, and 14 bases lay in between.

This clonotype was counted many times. The chain combines TRBV6-5 with TRBJ2-1; D is unclear. Germline loops: CDR1 MNHEY, CDR2 SVGAGI. Trimming pared 3 bases from V and 7 bases from J, leaving 7 bases between. This CDR3 has 12 residues. The CDR3 DNA is TGTGCCAGCAGTTATTCTTGGAATGAGCAGTTCTTC. It translates to CASSYSWNEQFF.

This clonotype was detected only a few times. V and J are TRBV20-1 and TRBJ1-5; 10 positions agree with TRBD1. This CDR3 is 17 amino acids long. The V and J ends lost 4 bases and 3 bases, in that order; junction bases with no gene match: 12. Germline assignment: CDR1 DFQATT and CDR2 SNEGSKA (reference sequence). The CDR3 loop reads CSAKRGGTGVYNQPQHF. The CDR3 DNA reads as TGCAGTGCTAAGCGTGGAGGGACAGGGGTTTACAATCAGCCCCAGCATTTT.

The table lists this clonotype with a few counts. The chain has TRBV30 and TRBJ2-3; a weak D match, TRBD1 (6 bases). Germline V CDR1 and CDR2: GTSNPN, SVGIG (reference sequence). The CDR3 consists of 13 residues. The germline V and J ends were trimmed by 8 bases and 0 bases, with 12 bases remaining between them. This CDR3 reads CAQGQDSTDTQYF. The CDR3 coding sequence is TGTGCCCAGGGACAAGATAGCACAGATACGCAGTATTTT.

This clonotype was seen ten or more times. The CDR3 DNA reads TGTGCCAGCAGTCGACAGTCCCCAAGTAACACCGGGGAGCTGTTTTTT. Residues: CASSRQSPSNTGELFF. The V and J genes are TRBV12-3 or TRBV12-4 and TRBJ2-2, with a weak D call TRBD1 (5 bases). This CDR3 has 16 amino acids. With 5 bases removed from V and 2 bases from J, the gap between germline ends came to 15 bases.

This clonotype has at least ten counts. This rearrangement joins TRBV20-1 to TRBJ2-5; tentative D call: TRBD2 (5 bases). Germline values: CDR1 DFQATT, CDR2 SNEGSKA (reference sequence). Trimming stripped 2 bases from V and 5 bases from J, with 15 bases between. CDR3 length: 14 residues. CDR3 sequence reads: CSARYDGSGETQYF. The CDR3 region has the DNA TGCAGTGCTAGATATGACGGATCGGGGGAGACCCAGTACTTC.

This clonotype was seen only a few times. The genes are TRBV15 and TRBJ2-1; tentative D call: TRBD2 (6 bases). The CDR3 covers 17 residues. Trimming left V 2 bases short and J 6 bases short, with 20 bases between. The germline gives CDR1 LNHNV, CDR2 YYDKDF (reference sequence). This chain's CDR3 is CATSRWGQGLGGNEQFF. The CDR3 coding sequence is TGTGCCACCAGCAGATGGGGTCAGGGTTTGGGGGGCAATGAGCAGTTCTTC.

There are a few counts of this clonotype. The chain recombines TRBV29-1 with TRBJ2-6, with D tentatively TRBD2 (7 bases). This CDR3 has 18 residues. The germline gives CDR1 SQVTM, CDR2 ANQGSEA. V lost 6 bases to trimming and J lost 4 bases, with 25 bases between them. The CDR3 DNA is TGCAGCGTCCCTCGGGGGGCAGGCTCAGCGTGGGGGGCCAACGTCCTGACTTTC. Its protein is CSVPRGAGSAWGANVLTF.

This clonotype was detected a few times. The V and J genes are TRBV18 and TRBJ2-7; 11 bases are a match to TRBD1. V lost 6 bases, J lost 6 bases, and 10 bases stayed unmatched. This CDR3 spans 15 amino acids. Germline loops: CDR1 KGHSH, CDR2 LQKENI. CDR3 sequence (DNA): TGTGCCAGCTCGCCTCCCGGACAGGGGGCTTCCGAGCAGTACTTC. Translated, it gives CASSPPGQGASEQYF.